This is a list of T cell receptor beta chains from one sample in a study of HIV-infected patients and healthy controls. One entry per CDR3 protein, called by TCRdb with MiXCR from the 5' RACE reads. In the table there are over 15,000 distinct CDR3 sequences, roughly 9.3% of which are singletons. The sequencing input was blood. The receptors were sampled from an adult in good health. The CDR3 runs from the conserved cysteine through the conserved F or W. The D gene is left open where the match is weak. Size is stated for part of the rows, as once, few or many counts, or as a class when the clone is expanded.

D	V	size	J	CDR3	DNA
-	TRBV7-2	-	TRBJ2-4	CASSPGVIGIQYF	TGTGCCAGCAGCCCTGGGGTCATCGGCATTCAGTACTTC
TRBD1	TRBV10-1	medium-sized	TRBJ1-1	CASSSYRRTGRGQSGGTEAFF	TGCGCCAGCAGCTCATACCGAAGGACAGGGAGGGGGCAATCCGGTGGCACTGAAGCTTTCTTT
TRBD1	TRBV4-2	few	TRBJ2-7	CASSSGQGSYEQYF	TGTGCCAGCAGCTCGGGACAGGGCTCCTACGAGCAGTACTTC
-	TRBV28	medium-sized	TRBJ2-3	CASSLDTQYF	TGTGCCAGCAGTTTAGATACGCAGTATTTT
-	TRBV6-5	-	TRBJ2-3	CASSYDGGHGTDTQYF	TGTGCCAGCAGTTACGACGGGGGGCATGGCACAGATACGCAGTATTTT
TRBD1	TRBV20-1	many	TRBJ1-5	CSARAGGYQPQHF	TGCAGTGCTAGAGCAGGGGGTTATCAGCCCCAGCATTTT
TRBD1	TRBV29-1	-	TRBJ2-2	CSVAYRTGNTGELFF	TGCAGCGTTGCGTATCGGACAGGGAACACCGGGGAGCTGTTTTTT
-	TRBV12-3/TRBV12-4	many	TRBJ2-3	CASSSGDEDTQYF	TGTGCCAGCAGTTCTGGTGATGAGGATACGCAGTATTTT
TRBD1	TRBV29-1	many	TRBJ2-3	CSVETGTGKDTQYF	TGCAGCGTTGAAACCGGGACAGGGAAAGATACGCAGTATTTT
-	TRBV5-1	many	TRBJ2-7	CASSPDYLGHEQYF	TGCGCCAGCAGCCCGGACTACCTCGGGCATGAGCAGTACTTC
TRBD1	TRBV4-1	-	TRBJ1-2	CASSQDLGQGAYGYTF	TGCGCCAGCAGCCAAGATTTGGGACAGGGGGCGTATGGCTACACCTTC
TRBD2	TRBV12-3/TRBV12-4	once	TRBJ2-3	CASSPGLAGIPDTQYF	TGTGCCAGCAGTCCGGGACTAGCGGGAATCCCAGATACGCAGTATTTT
-	TRBV30	many	TRBJ2-1	CAWSVLASHEQFF	TGTGCCTGGAGTGTACTAGCATCGCATGAGCAGTTCTTC
-	TRBV5-1	-	TRBJ2-5	CASSSSAGPQETQYF	TGCGCCAGCAGCTCGTCCGCGGGACCGCAAGAGACCCAGTACTTC
-	TRBV9	many	TRBJ1-1	CASSQLRRPGSLNTEAFF	TGTGCCAGCAGCCAACTTCGTCGACCGGGATCTCTGAACACTGAAGCTTTCTTT
-	TRBV9	many	TRBJ1-2	CASSVEQAPNYGYTF	TGTGCCAGCAGCGTAGAACAGGCCCCTAACTATGGCTACACCTTC
-	TRBV27	many	TRBJ2-3	CASRHGAADTQYF	TGTGCCAGCAGACATGGGGCGGCAGATACGCAGTATTTT
TRBD2	TRBV28	-	TRBJ2-3	CASSRAGGITDTQYF	TGTGCCAGCAGCCGAGCGGGGGGGATCACAGATACGCAGTATTTT
-	TRBV11-2	many	TRBJ2-7	CASSFGQGFEQYF	TGTGCCAGCAGCTTTGGCCAGGGCTTCGAGCAGTACTTC
TRBD2	TRBV6-4	many	TRBJ2-7	CATFTGLTSYEQYF	TGTGCCACCTTCACGGGACTAACCTCCTACGAGCAGTACTTC
-	TRBV7-3	many	TRBJ2-1	CASSLIGGNEQFF	TGTGCCAGCAGCTTAATAGGGGGCAATGAGCAGTTCTTC
-	TRBV29-1	medium-sized	TRBJ2-1	CSVVLNFGVNEQFF	TGCAGCGTTGTCTTGAATTTTGGAGTAAATGAGCAGTTCTTC
-	TRBV28	many	TRBJ2-7	CASTTDAASYEQYF	TGTGCCAGCACCACCGACGCGGCATCCTACGAGCAGTACTTC
TRBD1	TRBV6-6	many	TRBJ2-3	CASSENPRDRVYTDTQYF	TGTGCCAGCAGTGAAAACCCCCGGGACAGGGTTTACACAGATACGCAGTATTTT